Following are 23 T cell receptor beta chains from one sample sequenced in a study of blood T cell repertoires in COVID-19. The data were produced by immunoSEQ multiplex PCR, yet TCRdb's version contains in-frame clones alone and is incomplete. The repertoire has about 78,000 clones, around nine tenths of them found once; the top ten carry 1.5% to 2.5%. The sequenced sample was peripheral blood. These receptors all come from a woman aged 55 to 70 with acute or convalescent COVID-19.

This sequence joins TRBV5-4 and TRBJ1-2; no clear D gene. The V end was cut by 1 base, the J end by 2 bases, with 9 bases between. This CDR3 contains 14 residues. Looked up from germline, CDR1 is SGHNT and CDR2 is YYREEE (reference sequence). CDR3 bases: TGTGCCAGCAGCTTGTATGGGAGAAACTATGGCTACACCTTC. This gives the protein CASSLYGRNYGYTF.

The CDR3 DNA reads as TGTGCCAGCAGTTACACGCATCGGGGGGATCAGCCCCAGCATTTT. It yields the protein CASSYTHRGDQPQHF. V is TRBV6-5 and J is TRBJ1-5; possible D gene TRBD1, 5 bases. Germline CDR1 MNHEY, CDR2 SVGAGI. V dropped 2 bases and J dropped 5 bases, with 13 bases sitting between them. The CDR3 extends over 15 amino acids.

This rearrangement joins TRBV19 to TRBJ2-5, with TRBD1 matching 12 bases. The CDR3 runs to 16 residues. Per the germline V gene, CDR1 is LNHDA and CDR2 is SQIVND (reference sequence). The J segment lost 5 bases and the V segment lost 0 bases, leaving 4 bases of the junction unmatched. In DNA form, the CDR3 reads TGTGCCAGTAGTATAGAGGGACAGGGGGCCTGGGAGACCCAGTACTTC. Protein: CASSIEGQGAWETQYF. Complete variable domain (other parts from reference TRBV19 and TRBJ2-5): DGGITQSPKYLFRKEGQNVTLSCEQNLNHDAMYWYRQDPGQGLRLIYYSQIVNDFQKGDIAEGYSVSREKKESFPLTVTSAQKNPTAFYLCASSIEGQGAWETQYFGPGTRLLVL.

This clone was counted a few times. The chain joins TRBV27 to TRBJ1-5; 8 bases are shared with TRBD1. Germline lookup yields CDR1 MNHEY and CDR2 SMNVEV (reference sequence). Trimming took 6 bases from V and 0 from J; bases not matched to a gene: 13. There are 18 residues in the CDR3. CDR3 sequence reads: CASRDRMDRAYSNQPQHF. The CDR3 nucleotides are TGTGCCAGCAGGGACCGGATGGACAGGGCCTATAGCAATCAGCCCCAGCATTTT.

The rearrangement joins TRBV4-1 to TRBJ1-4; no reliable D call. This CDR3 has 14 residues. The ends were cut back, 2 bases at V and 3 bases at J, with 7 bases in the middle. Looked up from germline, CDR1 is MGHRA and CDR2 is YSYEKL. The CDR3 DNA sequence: TGCGCCAGCAGCCAACGGTTGTCTAATGAAAAACTGTTTTTT. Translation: CASSQRLSNEKLFF.

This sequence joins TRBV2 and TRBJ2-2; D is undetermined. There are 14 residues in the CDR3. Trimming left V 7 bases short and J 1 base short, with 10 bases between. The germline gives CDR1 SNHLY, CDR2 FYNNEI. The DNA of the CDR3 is TGTGCCAGCAAGGATGGGCGGAACACCGGGGAGCTGTTTTTT. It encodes CASKDGRNTGELFF.

DNA of the CDR3: TGTGCCAGCAGCGGCAAGGGACTAGCGGGGGGAGAACAAGAGACCCAGTACTTC. The encoded protein is CASSGKGLAGGEQETQYF. This chain uses TRBV7-2 with TRBJ2-5; 15 positions match TRBD2. CDR3 length: 18 amino acids. J gave up 2 bases and V 5 bases, and 9 bases lay outside the gene matches. Germline lookup yields CDR1 SGHTA and CDR2 FQGNSA.

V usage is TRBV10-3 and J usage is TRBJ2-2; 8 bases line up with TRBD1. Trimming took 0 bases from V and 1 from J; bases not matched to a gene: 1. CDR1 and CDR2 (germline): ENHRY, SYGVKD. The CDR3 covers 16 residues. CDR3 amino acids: CAISESGTGNTGELFF. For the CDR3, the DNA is TGTGCCATCAGTGAGTCCGGGACAGGGAACACCGGGGAGCTGTTTTTT.

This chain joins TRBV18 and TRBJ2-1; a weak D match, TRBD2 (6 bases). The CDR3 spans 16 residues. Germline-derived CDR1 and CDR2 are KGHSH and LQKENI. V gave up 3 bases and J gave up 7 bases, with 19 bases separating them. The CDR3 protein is CASSPYRREKENEQFF. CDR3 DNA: TGTGCCAGCTCACCCTACAGGAGGGAGAAAGAGAATGAGCAGTTCTTC.

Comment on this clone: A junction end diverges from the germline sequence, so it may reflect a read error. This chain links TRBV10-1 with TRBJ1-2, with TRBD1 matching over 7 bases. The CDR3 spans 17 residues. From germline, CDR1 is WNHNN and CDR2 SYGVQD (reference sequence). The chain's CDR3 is CATSEGARGRSNYGYTF. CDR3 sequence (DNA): TGCGCCACCAGTGAGGGAGCCAGGGGGAGGTCTAACTATGGCTACACCTTC.

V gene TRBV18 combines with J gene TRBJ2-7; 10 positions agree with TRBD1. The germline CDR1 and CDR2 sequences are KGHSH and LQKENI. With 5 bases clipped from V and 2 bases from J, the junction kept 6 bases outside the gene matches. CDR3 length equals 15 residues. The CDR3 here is CASSERQGAPYEQYF. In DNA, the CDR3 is TGTGCCAGCTCAGAAAGACAGGGGGCCCCCTACGAGCAGTACTTC.

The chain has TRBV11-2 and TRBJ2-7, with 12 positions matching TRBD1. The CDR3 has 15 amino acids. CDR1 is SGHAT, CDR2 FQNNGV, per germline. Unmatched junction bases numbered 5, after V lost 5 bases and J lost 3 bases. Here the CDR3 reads CASSTGTGGIYEQYF. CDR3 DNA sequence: TGTGCCAGCAGCACAGGGACAGGGGGCATCTACGAGCAGTACTTC.

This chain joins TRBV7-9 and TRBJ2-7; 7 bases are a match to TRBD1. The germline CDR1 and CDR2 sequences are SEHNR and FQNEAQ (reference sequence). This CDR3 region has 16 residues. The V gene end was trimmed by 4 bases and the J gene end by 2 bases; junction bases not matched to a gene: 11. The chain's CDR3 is CASSSPGQRVTYEQYF. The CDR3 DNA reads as TGTGCCAGCAGCTCCCCGGGACAGAGGGTAACCTACGAGCAGTACTTC.

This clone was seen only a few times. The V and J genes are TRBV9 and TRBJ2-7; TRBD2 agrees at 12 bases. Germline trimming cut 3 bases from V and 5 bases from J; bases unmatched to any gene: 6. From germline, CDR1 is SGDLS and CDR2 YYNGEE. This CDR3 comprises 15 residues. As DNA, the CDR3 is TGTGCCAGCAGCGGAACTAGCGGGGGGCCTAACGAGCAGTACTTC. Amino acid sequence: CASSGTSGGPNEQYF.

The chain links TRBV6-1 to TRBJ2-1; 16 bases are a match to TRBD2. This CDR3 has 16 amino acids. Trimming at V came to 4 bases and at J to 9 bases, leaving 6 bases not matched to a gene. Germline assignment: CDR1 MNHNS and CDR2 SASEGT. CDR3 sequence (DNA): TGTGCCAGCAGTGGTGGGACTAGCGGGGGGGGGAGTGAGCAGTTCTTC. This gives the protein CASSGGTSGGGSEQFF.

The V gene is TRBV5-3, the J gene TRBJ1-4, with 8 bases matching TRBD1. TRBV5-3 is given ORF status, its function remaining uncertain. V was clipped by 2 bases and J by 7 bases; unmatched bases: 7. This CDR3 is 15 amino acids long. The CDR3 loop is CARSLCFGQGEKLFF. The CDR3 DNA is TGTGCCAGAAGCTTATGCTTTGGACAGGGTGAAAAACTGTTTTTT.

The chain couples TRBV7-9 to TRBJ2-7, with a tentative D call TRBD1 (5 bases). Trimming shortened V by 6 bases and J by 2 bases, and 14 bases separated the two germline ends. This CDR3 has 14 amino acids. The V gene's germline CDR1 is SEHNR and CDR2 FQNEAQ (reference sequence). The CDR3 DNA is TGTGCCAGCAGTTTGGGGTCCAGGGCCTACGAGCAGTACTTC. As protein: CASSLGSRAYEQYF.

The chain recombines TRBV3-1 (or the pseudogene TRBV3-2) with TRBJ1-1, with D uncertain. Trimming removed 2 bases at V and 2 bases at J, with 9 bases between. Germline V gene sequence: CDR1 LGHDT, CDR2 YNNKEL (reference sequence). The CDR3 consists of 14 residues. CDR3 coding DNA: TGTGCCAGCAGCCAACGGAGAGGAAACACTGAAGCTTTCTTT. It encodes CASSQRRGNTEAFF.

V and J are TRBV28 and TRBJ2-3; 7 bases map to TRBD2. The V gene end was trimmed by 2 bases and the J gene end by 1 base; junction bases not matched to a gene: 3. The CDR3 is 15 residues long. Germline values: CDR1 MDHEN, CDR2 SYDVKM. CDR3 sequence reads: CASSLGLAGTDTQYF. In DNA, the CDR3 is TGTGCCAGCAGTTTAGGGCTAGCGGGCACAGATACGCAGTATTTT.

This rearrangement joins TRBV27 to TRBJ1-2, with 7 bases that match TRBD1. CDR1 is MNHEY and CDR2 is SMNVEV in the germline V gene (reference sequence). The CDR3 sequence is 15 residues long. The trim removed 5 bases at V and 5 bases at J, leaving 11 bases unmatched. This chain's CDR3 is CASSARQGIRYGYTF. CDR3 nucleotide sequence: TGTGCCAGCAGTGCACGACAGGGAATTCGTTATGGCTACACCTTC.

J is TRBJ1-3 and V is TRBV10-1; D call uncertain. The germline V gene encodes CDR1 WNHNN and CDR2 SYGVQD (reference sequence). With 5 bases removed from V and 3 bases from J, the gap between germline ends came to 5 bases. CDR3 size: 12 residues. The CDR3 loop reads CASSSVGNTIYF. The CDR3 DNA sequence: TGCGCCAGCAGTTCGGTTGGAAACACCATATATTTT.

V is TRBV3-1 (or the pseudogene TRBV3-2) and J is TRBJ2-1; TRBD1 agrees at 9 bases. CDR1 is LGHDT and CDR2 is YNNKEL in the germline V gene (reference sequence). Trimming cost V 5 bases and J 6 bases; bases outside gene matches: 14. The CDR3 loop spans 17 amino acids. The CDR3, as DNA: TGTGCCAGCAGCGATATTGGGACCGGGACAGGGATCAATGAGCAGTTCTTC. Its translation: CASSDIGTGTGINEQFF.

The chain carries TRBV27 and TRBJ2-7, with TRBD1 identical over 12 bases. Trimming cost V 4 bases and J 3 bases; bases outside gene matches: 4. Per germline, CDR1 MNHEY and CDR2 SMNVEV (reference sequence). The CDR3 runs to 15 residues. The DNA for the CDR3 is TGTGCCAGCAGTTATGGGACAGGGGGCGTCTACGAGCAGTACTTC. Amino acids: CASSYGTGGVYEQYF.